Each of the 5 T cell receptor beta chains below was sequenced from the same sample in a study of blood T cell repertoires in COVID-19. The method was immunoSEQ multiplex PCR; TCRdb's version includes in-frame clones alone and lacks a portion of them. Found here are about 150,000 clones, 85% to 90% of them singletons; the top ten hold less than 4%. Sequenced: peripheral blood. Receptor source: a woman aged 60-75 years with active COVID-19.

The chain combines TRBV12-1 with TRBJ2-1; the D call in the table, TRBD2, was not verified against the DNA. TRBV12-1 corresponds to a pseudogene. The CDR3 has 18 amino acids. For the CDR3, the DNA is TGTGCCAGCAGCTCTCCAGCAGATTGCGGGAGGCCGTACAATGAGCAGTTCTTC. It specifies CASSSPADCGRPYNEQFF.

This clone was detected only a few times. V and J are TRBV15 and TRBJ2-7; D gene unclear. Germline lookup yields CDR1 LNHNV and CDR2 YYDKDF (reference sequence). The V end was cut by 6 bases, the J end by 6 bases, with 18 bases between. This CDR3 has 14 residues. Written as DNA, the CDR3 is TGTGCCACCAGTTCAGGATCCTCGGCCCTCGAGCAGTACTTC. It specifies CATSSGSSALEQYF.

The chain has TRBV5-6 and TRBJ1-1; perhaps TRBD1 as D (5 bases). CDR3 length: 15 amino acids. Germline loops: CDR1 SGHDT, CDR2 YYEEEE. V lost 4 bases and J 6 bases, leaving 19 bases between the germline ends. CDR3 sequence (DNA): TGTGCCAGCAGCCCTGAATGGCGCAGGGCGGCTGAAGCTTTCTTT. This gives the protein CASSPEWRRAAEAFF.

The chain couples TRBV24-1 to TRBJ2-1, with 9 bases fitting TRBD1. Trimming took 0 bases from V and 8 from J; bases not matched to a gene: 13. Germline assignment: CDR1 KGHDR and CDR2 SFDVKD. This CDR3 has 18 residues. CDR3 DNA: TGTGCCACCAGTGATTTGCAAACCCCGGGACAGGGAACGGATGAGCAGTTCTTC. Encoded protein: CATSDLQTPGQGTDEQFF.

This clone came up once. As DNA, the CDR3 is TGTGCCAGCAGTTTATCGGTTCCCCTAGCGGGAACCTACGAGCAGTACTTC. The encoded protein is CASSLSVPLAGTYEQYF. V and J are TRBV27 and TRBJ2-7, with 9 bases identical to TRBD2. V lost 0 bases to trimming and J lost 2 bases; unmatched junction nucleotides: 8. The CDR3 contains 17 residues. Germline V gene lookup returns CDR1 MNHEY and CDR2 SMNVEV (reference sequence).